This record concerns one T cell receptor beta chain sequence. Its antigen is not known. These data belong to a study of T cell responses to AZD1222 COVID-19 vaccine. General study results and limits: Spike-specific TCR breadth and depth both grew after two AZD1222 doses. Only a handful of AZD1222 recipients were seropositive at baseline. White British people made up most donors, females outnumbered males, and clonal diversity was possibly underestimated. Repertoires were collected only later (after the peak T cell response had occurred).

Profiling relied on immunoSEQ multiplex PCR, and the TCRdb table lists in-frame clones only, not all of them. The sample carries 150,000 to 200,000 clones, around 95% recorded once. Deletions cut 3 bases from V and 4 bases from J, with 4 bases between. Germline CDR1 is MNHEY and CDR2 is SMNVEV (reference sequence). This CDR3 has 12 amino acids. V gene TRBV27 combines with J gene TRBJ1-5; the D is unclear. This sequence originates from an adult in good health. Sequencing was performed on peripheral blood, taken on day 0 of AZD1222 vaccination. The CDR3 nucleotides are TGTGCCAGCAGTTTGAGGAATCAGCCCCAGCATTTT. It codes for CASSLRNQPQHF.